This T cell receptor (beta chain) derives from a study of blood T cell repertoires in COVID-19 (dated by TCRdb to 2020 to 2021). Turning to the overall study: The collaborator samples originated in the United States, Italy and Spain and spanned the acute and convalescent phases of COVID-19. The prospective study material was composed of cDNA or gDNA derived from T cells, B-cell-depleted T cells, or PBMCs. Subjects who had been exposed to COVID-19, were actively infected with it, or had recovered from it provided the deeply sampled blood TCRbeta repertoires that made up the dataset. A freely available public database, intended as a resource for researchers studying the immune response to SARS-CoV-2, is where the repertoires were released. Samples came from the ongoing ImmuneRACE study (first 160 participants) plus 1,254 subjects from 6 global collaborators. The sample metadata nearly always contained a de-identified subject ID, COVID-19 status, age in years and sex. Where HLA class I and class II types were available, the types were taken from metadata supplied by the sample provider, not from assay-based typing.

V is shortened by 0 bases, J by 5 bases, and the region joining them spans 10 bases. CDR1 and CDR2 are drawn from the germline V gene (reference sequence): PRHDT, FYEKMQ. From the cysteine through the phenylalanine, the CDR3 covers 14 amino acids. Only CDR3 DNA remains: 42 bases, in frame from the first base. Overall study outcomes, separate from this receptor: How much clinical and demographic metadata was included differed by source and by participant, and the metadata was provided uncurated.

Comment on this clone: The target of this receptor is not known. The record has no base qualities; no much larger clone is one base away.

Enrolling through a virtual design, the prospective study's participants ranged in age from roughly 18 to 95 years and lived across about two dozen United States geographic areas. In the prospective study, cohorts were assigned on the basis of participant-reported clinical history obtained from a screening survey and a study questionnaire. Recovered participants in ImmuneRACE Cohort 3 were defined by two consecutive negative NP/OP PCR tests, clearance by a healthcare professional, or resolution of symptoms. In the prospective study, whole blood, serum and a nasopharyngeal or oropharyngeal swab were collected from each participant by mobile phlebotomists. Additional blood draws and questionnaires over an approximately two-month period could optionally be provided by prospective study participants. Before DNA extraction, prospective study blood samples were shipped either frozen or at room temperature.

TCRbeta CDR3 regions were amplified from genomic DNA by means of the immunoSEQ Assay, a bias-controlled multiplex PCR. Per the authors' processing: The number of nucleated cells in each sample was estimated from the amplification of reference gene primers within the assay. To quantify the absolute abundance of each unique TCRbeta CDR3 rearrangement, sequence reads were collapsed and filtered. For each sample, productive Simpson clonality was calculated by taking the square root of Simpson's diversity index across productive rearrangements. The source is immuneACCESS, and TCRdb retained only in-frame sequences with V and J called. Part of the clones is not carried over; for the studies checked, unresolved V genes explain less than half of this, and the remainder is unexplained. V, J and clone size are taken as reported in that table, and D and trimming were inferred from the DNA itself. For this sample the table gives roughly 400,000 clones, of which under 90% were detected only once. The top ten clonotypes cover 1.5% to 2% of the sample.

The origin of this receptor is a woman aged 25 to 45 who had recovered from COVID-19. Input material: PBMCs or T cells enriched from blood (not recorded which). The chain employs TRBV13 and TRBJ1-2; no D segment can be confidently identified. The DNA is as follows: TGTGCCAGCAGCTTAGGCAATGTTGAGTATGGCTACACCTTC. Its protein is CASSLGNVEYGYTF.